Shown below are 29 T cell receptor beta chains from a single sample sequenced in a study of regulatory and conventional T cells in RAG deficiency. Genomic DNA came from blood regulatory T cells gated CD4+ CD25-high CD127-low. The repertoire was sequenced with immunoSEQ multiplex PCR; TCRdb's copy has only in-frame clones and lacks some. The table has around 29,000 clones, about 93% seen once. These data also formed part of another study, on regulatory T cells. That report adds: Amplification used 52 TRBV primers and 13 TRBJ primers.

The sequenced sample consisted of Tregs sorted from blood. The receptors were sampled from a human donor in good health.

The V and J genes are TRBV7-2 and TRBJ2-4; 9 positions match TRBD1. The CDR3 runs to 17 residues. Per the germline V gene, CDR1 is SGHTA and CDR2 is FQGNSA. V was pared by 1 base and J by 9 bases, with 13 bases of the junction left unmatched. CDR3 sequence reads: CASSLGRGGQGGSIQYF. The CDR3 coding sequence is TGTGCCAGCAGCTTAGGGCGAGGGGGACAGGGAGGGAGCATTCAGTACTTC.

The J gene is TRBJ1-6, the V gene TRBV7-3; D not certain. The V and J ends lost 1 base and 11 bases respectively, with 15 bases between them. The germline gives CDR1 SGHTA, CDR2 FQGTGA. The CDR3 runs to 15 residues. CDR3 protein: CASSLKSEGKTPLHF. CDR3 DNA sequence: TGTGCCAGCAGCTTAAAGTCGGAGGGAAAGACACCCCTCCACTTT.

The V gene is TRBV5-1, the J gene TRBJ1-2; possibly TRBD1 for D (5 bases). The germline V and J ends were trimmed by 4 bases and 1 base, with 8 bases remaining between them. From germline, CDR1 is SGHRS and CDR2 YFSETQ. The CDR3 contains 13 residues. CDR3 region: CASSPTVNYGYTF. CDR3 nucleotides: TGCGCCAGCAGCCCGACAGTTAACTATGGCTACACCTTC.

This clone was seen only once. The genes are TRBV11-3 and TRBJ1-1; D may be TRBD1 (6 bases). The length of the CDR3 is 14 residues. Germline V CDR1 and CDR2: SGHNT, YENEEA. V dropped 5 bases and J dropped 3 bases, with 13 bases sitting between them. CDR3 in amino acids: CASSLTGLDTEAFF. CDR3 DNA: TGTGCCAGCAGCCTAACAGGGTTGGACACTGAAGCTTTCTTT. The full variable domain, rest sourced from reference TRBV11-3 and TRBJ1-1, is EAGVVQSPRYKIIEKKQPVAFWCNPISGHNTLYWYLQNLGQGPELLIRYENEEAVDDSQLPKDRFSAERLKGVDSTLKIQPAELGDSAVYLCASSLTGLDTEAFFGQGTRLTVV.

This chain connects TRBV12-5 to TRBJ2-3, with D unclear. V shed 2 bases and J shed 0 bases, with 6 bases lying between them. Germline-derived CDR1 and CDR2 are LGHNT and FRNRAP. The CDR3 spans 14 residues. CDR3 in DNA: TGTGCTAGTGGTTTGAGGGCTAGCACAGATACGCAGTATTTT. It encodes CASGLRASTDTQYF.

The CDR3 is CASSQTGTGQETQYF. As DNA, the CDR3 is TGCGCCAGCAGTCAGACTGGGACCGGACAAGAGACCCAGTACTTC. The V and J genes are TRBV23-1 and TRBJ2-5; D assignment may be TRBD1 or TRBD2 (5 bases each). TRBV23-1 is known as an ORF, though its function is uncertain. The CDR3 is made up of 15 amino acids. V gave up 3 bases and J gave up 2 bases, with 13 bases separating them.

V usage is TRBV30 and J usage is TRBJ1-6; 9 nucleotides match TRBD1. Trimming cost V 2 bases and J 2 bases; bases outside gene matches: 4. CDR3 length equals 16 residues. Germline V gene data show CDR1 as GTSNPN and CDR2 as SVGIG (reference sequence). CDR3 loop: CAWSSTGGTYNSPLHF. The CDR3 region has the DNA TGTGCCTGGAGTTCGACAGGGGGGACCTATAATTCACCCCTCCACTTT.

This chain uses TRBV5-1 with TRBJ1-4, with TRBD1 matching over 8 bases. The CDR3 has 13 residues. The germline CDR1 and CDR2 sequences are SGHRS and YFSETQ. V was clipped by 6 bases and J by 7 bases; unmatched bases: 5. The CDR3 sequence: CASTRGQGEKLFF. The CDR3 region has the DNA TGCGCCAGCACCAGGGGGCAAGGTGAAAAACTGTTTTTT.

The gene calls are TRBV6-7 and TRBJ2-1, with 13 bases that match TRBD2. TRBV6-7 is given ORF status, its function remaining uncertain. V lost 0 bases to trimming and J lost 2 bases; unmatched junction nucleotides: 7. The CDR3 length is 19 residues. The CDR3: CASSYSTTSGGQTYNEQFF. As DNA, the CDR3 is TGTGCCAGCAGTTACTCGACGACTAGCGGGGGGCAGACCTACAATGAGCAGTTCTTC.

This chain joins TRBV6-1 and TRBJ2-2; D remains unclear. This CDR3 contains 15 residues. Looked up from germline, CDR1 is MNHNS and CDR2 is SASEGT. V dropped 6 bases and J dropped 5 bases, with 16 bases sitting between them. As DNA, the CDR3 is TGTGCCAGCAGAACACCGTTGCAGAGGACCGGGGAGCTGTTTTTT. Translating gives CASRTPLQRTGELFF.

V and J are TRBV7-9 and TRBJ2-6; D is uncertain. The CDR3 has 14 residues. CDR1 SEHNR and CDR2 FQNEAQ come from the germline V gene (reference sequence). Between the trimmed V and J ends, which lost 6 bases and 2 bases, there was a span of 8 bases. The CDR3 bases are TGTGCCAGCAGTCTAAGGACTGGGGCCAACGTCCTGACTTTC. Residues: CASSLRTGANVLTF.

The genes are TRBV19 and TRBJ1-5; weak D call: TRBD1 (5 bases). Trimming took 6 bases from V and 0 from J, leaving 12 bases between them. Germline V CDR1 and CDR2: LNHDA, SQIVND (reference sequence). The CDR3 sequence is 15 residues long. Here the CDR3 reads CASRTTGHSNQPQHF. The DNA for the CDR3 is TGTGCCAGTAGAACAACAGGCCATAGCAATCAGCCCCAGCATTTT.

The chain combines TRBV18 with TRBJ1-5; D uncertain. The CDR3 runs to 12 residues. The germline gives CDR1 KGHSH, CDR2 LQKENI. Trimming shortened V by 6 bases and J by 4 bases, and 7 bases separated the two germline ends. CDR3: CASSLENQPQHF. For the CDR3, the DNA is TGTGCCAGCTCCCTTGAAAATCAGCCCCAGCATTTT.

This clone has a handful of counts. The chain is built from TRBV10-3 and TRBJ1-2; no clear D. The CDR3 runs 11 residues. Trimming took 5 bases from V and 13 from J, leaving 14 bases between them. Germline V gene lookup returns CDR1 ENHRY and CDR2 SYGVKD. CDR3: CAISPGRDRTF. Written as DNA, the CDR3 is TGTGCCATCAGTCCGGGTCGGGATCGCACCTTC.

The chain carries TRBV7-2 and TRBJ1-6; D ambiguous. The V and J ends lost 2 bases and 6 bases respectively, with 8 bases between them. Germline CDR1 reads SGHTA; CDR2 reads FQGNSA. This CDR3 spans 14 amino acids. The CDR3 spells CASSLLQTNSPLHF. The CDR3 DNA sequence: TGTGCCAGCAGCTTATTACAGACTAATTCACCCCTCCACTTT.

The chain recombines TRBV5-1 with TRBJ2-3; D is uncertain. CDR1 is SGHRS, CDR2 YFSETQ, per germline. The CDR3 sequence is 14 residues long. V lost 0 bases, J lost 7 bases, and 12 bases lay in between. This CDR3 is CASSLELVTNTQYF. DNA of the CDR3: TGCGCCAGCAGCTTGGAGCTAGTCACGAATACGCAGTATTTT.

This chain links TRBV6-5 with TRBJ1-1; D remains ambiguous. The V and J ends lost 0 bases and 9 bases respectively, with 11 bases between them. The germline V gene has CDR1 MNHEY and CDR2 SVGAGI. The CDR3 has 13 residues. CDR3: CASSYSNGYQAFF. As DNA, the CDR3 is TGTGCCAGCAGTTACTCGAATGGATACCAAGCTTTCTTT.

The gene calls are TRBV6-1 and TRBJ1-4; TRBD1 matches 7 bases. The V gene end was trimmed by 2 bases and the J gene end by 8 bases; junction bases not matched to a gene: 8. From germline, CDR1 is MNHNS and CDR2 SASEGT. This CDR3 has 15 residues. The DNA for the CDR3 is TGTGCCAGCAGTGAATTTAACAGGGGAGTCGAAAAACTGTTTTTT. Residues: CASSEFNRGVEKLFF.

This rearrangement joins TRBV19 to TRBJ1-1; D unclear. Per germline, CDR1 LNHDA and CDR2 SQIVND (reference sequence). V was cut by 4 bases and J by 5 bases, with 11 bases left in between. This CDR3 comprises 13 residues. The CDR3 DNA reads as TGTGCCAGTAGTAAATCCGGAGGGACTGAAGCTTTCTTT. Translation: CASSKSGGTEAFF.

V usage is TRBV7-9 and J usage is TRBJ2-1; D is undetermined. V dropped 4 bases and J dropped 7 bases, with 11 bases sitting between them. Germline V gives CDR1 SEHNR, CDR2 FQNEAQ (reference sequence). The length of the CDR3 is 13 residues. The DNA of the CDR3 is TGTGCCAGCAGCTATCAGGCACAAAATGAGCAGTTCTTC. Encoded protein: CASSYQAQNEQFF.

The chain employs TRBV4-1 and TRBJ2-5; D ambiguous. This CDR3 is built from 14 residues. Germline V gene sequence: CDR1 MGHRA, CDR2 YSYEKL. Between the trimmed V and J ends, which lost 4 bases and 5 bases, there was a span of 14 bases. The CDR3 DNA sequence: TGCGCCAGCAGCCTTTGGGGTAGCCGCGAGACCCAGTACTTC. This encodes CASSLWGSRETQYF.

J is TRBJ1-4 and V is TRBV30; 9 bases are a match to TRBD1. CDR3 length equals 16 residues. From germline, CDR1 is GTSNPN and CDR2 SVGIG (reference sequence). J lost 2 bases, V lost 3 bases, and 7 bases had no gene match. The CDR3 protein is CAWRHRGRGTNEKLFF. The CDR3 DNA sequence: TGTGCCTGGAGGCACAGGGGGCGTGGGACTAATGAAAAACTGTTTTTT.

The V call is TRBV7-9, the J call TRBJ2-7; 7 positions match TRBD1. Germline CDR1 and CDR2: SEHNR and FQNEAQ (reference sequence). The length of the CDR3 is 16 residues. J gave up 2 bases and V 5 bases, and 12 bases lay outside the gene matches. The CDR3: CASSQPTGYITYEQYF. CDR3 bases: TGTGCCAGCAGCCAACCGACAGGGTACATTACCTACGAGCAGTACTTC.

The CDR3 sequence: CASSLGGQGWETQYF. The CDR3 DNA follows: TGTGCCAGCAGCTTGGGGGGACAGGGCTGGGAGACCCAGTACTTC. V usage is TRBV5-4 and J usage is TRBJ2-5; 9 nucleotides agree with TRBD1. Germline loops: CDR1 SGHNT, CDR2 YYREEE (reference sequence). Germline trimming cut 0 bases from V and 5 bases from J; bases unmatched to any gene: 5. This CDR3 is built from 15 residues.

The V and J genes are TRBV6-6 and TRBJ1-5; D not resolved. The ends were cut back, 2 bases at V and 3 bases at J, with 5 bases in the middle. CDR1 and CDR2 from the germline V gene are MNHNY and SVGAGI (reference sequence). The CDR3 has 13 amino acids. As DNA, the CDR3 is TGTGCCAGCAGTTACCGTCCCAATCAGCCCCAGCATTTT. This gives the protein CASSYRPNQPQHF.

This sequence joins TRBV10-3 and TRBJ2-4, with 12 nucleotides matching TRBD2. Per germline, CDR1 ENHRY and CDR2 SYGVKD. The length of the CDR3 is 17 residues. J was trimmed by 9 bases and V by 0 bases; bases with no gene match: 9. The CDR3 loop is CAISESKASGGDGIQYF. Here the CDR3 DNA reads TGTGCCATCAGTGAGTCTAAGGCTAGCGGGGGGGACGGCATTCAGTACTTC.

V is TRBV9 and J is TRBJ2-6; D is ambiguous. This CDR3 is built from 14 residues. Germline CDR1 SGDLS, CDR2 YYNGEE. With 1 base removed from V and 1 base from J, the gap between germline ends came to 3 bases. CDR3 loop: CASSVPSGANVLTF. CDR3 bases: TGTGCCAGCAGCGTACCATCTGGGGCCAACGTCCTGACTTTC.

The chain recombines TRBV6-1 with TRBJ1-2; no definite D call. The CDR3 consists of 12 residues. V dropped 1 base and J dropped 4 bases, with 4 bases sitting between them. The germline V gene encodes CDR1 MNHNS and CDR2 SASEGT. The DNA for the CDR3 is TGTGCCAGCAGTGAAGGGGGCTATGGCTACACCTTC. Residues: CASSEGGYGYTF.

The chain combines TRBV9 with TRBJ1-1, with D maybe TRBD1 (6 bases). V dropped 3 bases and J dropped 11 bases, with 26 bases sitting between them. CDR3 length: 16 residues. CDR1 is SGDLS and CDR2 is YYNGEE in the germline V gene. The chain's CDR3 is CASSALYVPGAIGAFF. The CDR3, as DNA: TGTGCCAGCAGCGCCCTTTATGTCCCAGGGGCGATCGGGGCTTTCTTT.